This entry features one T cell receptor beta chain sequence. The V end was cut by 4 bases, the J end by 1 base, with 12 bases between. Germline CDR1 is SGHDT and CDR2 is YYEEEE. The CDR3 is made up of 15 amino acids. Sequencing used immunoSEQ multiplex PCR; TCRdb keeps in-frame clones, though not all of them. Here the sample spans some 100,000 clones, 70% to 85% being singletons. These data originate in a study of blood T cell repertoires in COVID-19. The clonotype comes from a woman older than 75 with active or convalescent COVID-19. The sequenced sample consisted of peripheral blood. This chain uses TRBV5-6 with TRBJ2-4; D perhaps matches TRBD2 (5 bases). The CDR3 coding sequence is TGTGCCAGCAGCGCCGTGAGGGAGGCCAAAAACATTCAGTACTTC. The encoded protein is CASSAVREAKNIQYF.